This TCR beta chain comes out of a study of T cells in Graves' hyperthyroidism and ophthalmopathy. Study at large: Peripheral blood samples were taken at initial diagnosis, prior to any treatment. Study observations and caveats: Blood also showed most of the thyroid clonotypes that were expanded above 0.001.

TCR beta CDR3 sequences were amplified from RNA transcripts. HTBI primers drove first-round RT-PCR of the TCR CDR3. TCRdb itself ran the multiplex PCR reads through MiXCR, one entry per CDR3 protein. Counted here are fewer than 900,000 distinct CDR3 sequences, around 19% occurring once; the ten biggest clones make up around 15%. This CDR3 is 13 amino acids long. Trimming cost V 4 bases and J 3 bases, with 9 bases left between them. Germline V CDR1 and CDR2: WNHNN, SYGVQD (reference sequence). This clonotype has at least ten counts. Its antigen is not identified. Patients aged 18 to 65 had newly diagnosed hyperthyroidism lasting under 2 months. The blood specimen was taken at initial hyperthyroidism diagnosis, before any ophthalmopathy symptoms.

The chain carries TRBV10-1 and TRBJ2-5; D is undetermined. The sequenced sample consisted of blood. The receptor's source is a woman in her forties or fifties with Graves' hyperthyroidism that later progressed to Graves' ophthalmopathy. In DNA, the CDR3 is TGCGCCAGCAGTGTAACCCCTGAAGAGACCCAGTACTTC. This sequence encodes CASSVTPEETQYF.